Listed here is a single TCR beta chain. Its antigen is unknown. The sample is drawn from a study of blood T cells in healthy people across ages. Study conclusions and caveats: Significant beta diversity loss was already apparent by age 40, declining roughly linearly.

Alongside a J-beta primer mix, a sample-barcoded 5' primer served in a second PCR lasting roughly 7 to 11 cycles. Each CDR3 protein is one row after TCRdb ran MiXCR on the 5' RACE reads. The sample records around 870,000 distinct CDR3 sequences, around 26% being singletons. The CDR3 runs to 13 residues. Sequenced material: blood. This clonotype originated in a woman older than 75 in good health. The J gene is TRBJ2-7, the V gene TRBV21-1; TRBD1 is taken as the D call from the table, unchecked against the DNA. TRBV21-1 is flagged as a pseudogene. The CDR3, as DNA: TGTGCCAGCAGCAATGGGACAGCCCACGAGCAGTACTTC. As protein: CASSNGTAHEQYF.